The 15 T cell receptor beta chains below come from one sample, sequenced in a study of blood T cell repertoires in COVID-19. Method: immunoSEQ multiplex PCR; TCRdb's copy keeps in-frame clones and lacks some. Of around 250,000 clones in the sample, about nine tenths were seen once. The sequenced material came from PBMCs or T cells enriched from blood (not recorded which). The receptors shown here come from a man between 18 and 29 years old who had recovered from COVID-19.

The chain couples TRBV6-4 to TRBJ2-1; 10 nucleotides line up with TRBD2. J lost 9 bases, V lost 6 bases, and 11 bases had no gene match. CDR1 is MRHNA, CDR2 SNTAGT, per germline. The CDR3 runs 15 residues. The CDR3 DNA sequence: TGTGCCAGCAGCAGCGGGGGGGTAGGTGGGAGTGAGCAGTTCTTC. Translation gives CASSSGGVGGSEQFF.

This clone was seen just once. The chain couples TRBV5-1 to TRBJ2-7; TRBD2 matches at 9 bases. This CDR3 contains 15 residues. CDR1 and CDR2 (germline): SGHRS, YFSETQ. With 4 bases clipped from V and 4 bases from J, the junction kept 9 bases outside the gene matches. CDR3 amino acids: CASSSGSGSVYEQYF. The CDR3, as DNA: TGCGCCAGCAGCAGTGGTAGCGGGAGTGTTTACGAGCAGTACTTC.

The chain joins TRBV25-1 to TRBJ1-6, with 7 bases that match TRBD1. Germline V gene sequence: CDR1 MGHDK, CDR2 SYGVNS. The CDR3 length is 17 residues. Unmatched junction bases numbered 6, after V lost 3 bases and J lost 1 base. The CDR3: CASSDTGVWSYNSPLHF. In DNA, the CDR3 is TGTGCCAGCAGTGACACAGGGGTCTGGTCCTATAATTCACCCCTCCACTTT.

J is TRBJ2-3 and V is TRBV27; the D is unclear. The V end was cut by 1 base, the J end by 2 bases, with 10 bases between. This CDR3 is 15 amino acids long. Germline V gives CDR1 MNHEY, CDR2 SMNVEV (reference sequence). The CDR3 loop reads CASSLLVGHTDTQYF. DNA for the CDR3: TGTGCCAGCAGTTTATTGGTGGGCCACACAGATACGCAGTATTTT.

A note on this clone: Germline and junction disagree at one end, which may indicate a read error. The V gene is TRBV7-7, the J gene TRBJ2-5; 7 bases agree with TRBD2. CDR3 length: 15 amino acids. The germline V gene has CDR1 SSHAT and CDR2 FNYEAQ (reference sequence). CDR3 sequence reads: CASRQLEWGGETQYF. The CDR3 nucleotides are TGTGCTAGCAGACAGCTTGAATGGGGGGGAGAGACCCAGTACTTC. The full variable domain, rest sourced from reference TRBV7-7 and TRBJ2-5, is GAGVSQSPRYKVTKRGQDVTLRCDPISSHATLYWYQQALGQGPEFLTYFNYEAQPDKSGLPSDRFSAERPEGSISTLTIQRTEQRDSAMYRCASRQLEWGGETQYFGPGTRLLVL.

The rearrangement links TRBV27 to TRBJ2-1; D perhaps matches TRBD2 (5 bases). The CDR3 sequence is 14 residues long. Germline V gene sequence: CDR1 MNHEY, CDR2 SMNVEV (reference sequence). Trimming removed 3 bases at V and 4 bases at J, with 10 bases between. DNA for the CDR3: TGTGCCAGCAGTTTTCGCGGGTTGTACAATGAGCAGTTCTTC. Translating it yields CASSFRGLYNEQFF.

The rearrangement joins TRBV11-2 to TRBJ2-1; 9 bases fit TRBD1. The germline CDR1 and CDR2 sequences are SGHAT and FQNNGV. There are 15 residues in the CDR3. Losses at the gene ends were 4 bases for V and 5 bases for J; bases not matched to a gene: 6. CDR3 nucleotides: TGTGCCAGCAGCTCCGGGGGACAGGGTGACAATGAGCAGTTCTTC. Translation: CASSSGGQGDNEQFF.

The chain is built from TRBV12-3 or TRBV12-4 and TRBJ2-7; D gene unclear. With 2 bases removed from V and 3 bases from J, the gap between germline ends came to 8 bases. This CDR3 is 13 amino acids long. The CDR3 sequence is CASSLSANYEQYF. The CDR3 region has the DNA TGTGCCAGCAGTTTAAGCGCTAACTACGAGCAGTACTTC.

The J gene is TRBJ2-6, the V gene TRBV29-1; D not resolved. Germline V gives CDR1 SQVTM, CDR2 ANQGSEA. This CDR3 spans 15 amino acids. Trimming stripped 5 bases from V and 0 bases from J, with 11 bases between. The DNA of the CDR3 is TGCAGCGTTCCAGACTCGTACTCTGGGGCCAACGTCCTGACTTTC. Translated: CSVPDSYSGANVLTF.

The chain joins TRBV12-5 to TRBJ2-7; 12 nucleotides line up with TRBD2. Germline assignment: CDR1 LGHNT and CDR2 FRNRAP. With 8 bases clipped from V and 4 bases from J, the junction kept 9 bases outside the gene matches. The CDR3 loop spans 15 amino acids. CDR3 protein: CASSSGRASWYEQYF. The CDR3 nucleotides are TGTGCTAGTTCTAGCGGGAGGGCCTCATGGTACGAGCAGTACTTC.

The CDR3 loop is CASSARGPTGGAQFF. CDR3 sequence (DNA): TGTGCCAGCAGTGCCCGGGGACCGACCGGGGGGGCGCAGTTCTTC. The V and J genes are TRBV6-4 and TRBJ2-1, with TRBD2 identical over 8 bases. V lost 4 bases and J lost 12; bases outside the gene matches: 14. Germline CDR1 MRHNA, CDR2 SNTAGT. CDR3 length equals 15 residues.

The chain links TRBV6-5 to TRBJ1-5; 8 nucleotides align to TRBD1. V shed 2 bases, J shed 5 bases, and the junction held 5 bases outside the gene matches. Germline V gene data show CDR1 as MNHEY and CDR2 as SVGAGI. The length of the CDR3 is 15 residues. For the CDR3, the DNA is TGTGCCAGCAGTTACGGCAGGGGGCTAGATCAGCCCCAGCATTTT. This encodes CASSYGRGLDQPQHF.

CDR3 sequence: CAISESGQGTYEQYF. The DNA for the CDR3 is TGTGCCATCAGTGAGTCGGGACAGGGGACCTACGAGCAGTACTTC. The gene calls are TRBV10-3 and TRBJ2-7; 10 bases fit TRBD1. V gave up 0 bases and J gave up 2 bases; unmatched junction bases: 1. The CDR3 covers 15 residues. Germline CDR1 is ENHRY and CDR2 is SYGVKD.

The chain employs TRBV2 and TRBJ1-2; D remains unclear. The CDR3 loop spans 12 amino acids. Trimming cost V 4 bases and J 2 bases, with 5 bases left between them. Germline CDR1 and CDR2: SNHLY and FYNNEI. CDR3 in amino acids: CASSVRNYGYTF. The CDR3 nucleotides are TGTGCCAGCAGTGTGAGGAACTATGGCTACACCTTC.

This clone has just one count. This CDR3 is CASSLVAGRARETQYF. CDR3 DNA: TGTGCCAGCAGCTTGGTGGCCGGGAGGGCCCGAGAGACCCAGTACTTC. The chain joins TRBV5-6 to TRBJ2-5, with TRBD2 matching 8 bases. V shed 0 bases, J shed 4 bases, and the junction held 8 bases outside the gene matches. The CDR3 has 16 amino acids. The germline V gene has CDR1 SGHDT and CDR2 YYEEEE. The full variable domain, completed using reference TRBV5-6 and TRBJ2-5, is DAGVTQSPTHLIKTRGQQVTLRCSPKSGHDTVSWYQQALGQGPQFIFQYYEEEERQRGNFPDRFSGHQFPNYSSELNVNALLLGDSALYLCASSLVAGRARETQYFGPGTRLLVL.